These 16 T cell receptor beta chains came from one sample sequenced in a study of blood T cell repertoires in COVID-19. Produced via immunoSEQ multiplex PCR; TCRdb's table is partial and in-frame only. Of 30,000 to 40,000 clones in the sample, about 90% were seen once. The sequenced material came from peripheral blood. The receptors were sampled from a man between 60 and 70 years old with active or convalescent COVID-19.

CDR3 region: CASSLGTVSNEQFF. CDR3 DNA: TGCGCCAGCAGCTTGGGAACGGTGTCCAATGAGCAGTTCTTC. This chain connects TRBV5-1 to TRBJ2-1; D is unresolved. Trimming shortened V by 0 bases and J by 6 bases, and 10 bases separated the two germline ends. CDR3 size: 14 residues. Germline CDR1 reads SGHRS; CDR2 reads YFSETQ.

J is TRBJ2-2 and V is TRBV7-3; unclear D gene. V dropped 2 bases and J dropped 4 bases, with 17 bases sitting between them. This CDR3 spans 17 amino acids. Looked up from germline, CDR1 is SGHTA and CDR2 is FQGTGA. As DNA, the CDR3 is TGTGCCAGCAGCTTAGCCCTCGTTGACTCGATCACCGGGGAGCTGTTTTTT. As protein: CASSLALVDSITGELFF.

This clone came up a few times. This chain links TRBV11-2 with TRBJ2-7, with TRBD2 identical over 13 bases. V was clipped by 5 bases and J by 1 base; unmatched bases: 11. The CDR3 covers 18 residues. CDR1 is SGHAT and CDR2 is FQNNGV in the germline V gene. In DNA form, the CDR3 reads TGTGCCAGCAGCCCCCGTCCGGGACTAGCGGGAAAGTCCTACGAGCAGTACTTC. Protein sequence: CASSPRPGLAGKSYEQYF.

The V and J genes are TRBV28 and TRBJ1-3, with D uncertain. CDR3 length equals 12 residues. V was cut by 6 bases and J by 6 bases, with 9 bases left in between. Germline CDR1 is MDHEN and CDR2 is SYDVKM. The CDR3 region has the DNA TGTGCCAGCAGACAGTTACCAAACACCATATATTTT. Amino acids: CASRQLPNTIYF.

The table lists this clone with a count of one. The V gene is TRBV19, the J gene TRBJ2-2; no reliable D call. Trimming shortened V by 3 bases and J by 4 bases, and 6 bases separated the two germline ends. The CDR3 totals 13 residues. Germline CDR1 is LNHDA and CDR2 is SQIVND (reference sequence). The CDR3 loop reads CASSISGTGELFF. The CDR3 DNA sequence: TGTGCCAGTAGTATCTCCGGCACCGGGGAGCTGTTTTTT.

This clone appeared once. V gene TRBV11-2 combines with J gene TRBJ2-5; TRBD1 matches at 8 bases. With 6 bases clipped from V and 5 bases from J, the junction kept 14 bases outside the gene matches. The CDR3 sequence is 16 residues long. Germline V lookup: CDR1 SGHAT, CDR2 FQNNGV. In DNA, the CDR3 is TGTGCCAGCAGGCCTACAGGAAACAGGGGGAGGGAGACCCAGTACTTC. Residues: CASRPTGNRGRETQYF.

V gene TRBV7-9 combines with J gene TRBJ2-7, with 11 positions matching TRBD2. This CDR3 has 16 amino acids. Trimming took 3 bases from V and 3 from J; bases not matched to a gene: 7. The germline V gene encodes CDR1 SEHNR and CDR2 FQNEAQ (reference sequence). The CDR3 bases are TGTGCCAGCAGCTTTGGACCGGGACTAGCGGACTACGAGCAGTACTTC. Translated, it gives CASSFGPGLADYEQYF.

This clone was observed once. The rearrangement uses TRBV10-1 and TRBJ2-4; the D gene is possibly TRBD1 (5 bases). In germline, CDR1 is WNHNN, CDR2 SYGVQD (reference sequence). V was shortened by 6 bases and J by 9 bases, with 15 bases between the two germline ends. The CDR3 length is 13 residues. CDR3: CASSPELGAIQYF. The CDR3, as DNA: TGCGCCAGCAGCCCCGAGCTAGGGGCCATTCAGTACTTC.

This clone was counted a few times. This chain joins TRBV7-8 and TRBJ1-5; D perhaps matches TRBD1 (5 bases). Germline V lookup: CDR1 SGHVS, CDR2 FQNEAQ. The V gene lost 1 base and the J gene lost 5 bases, with 9 bases spanning the gap. The CDR3 runs to 14 residues. The CDR3 is CASSLGQGYQPQHF. In DNA form, the CDR3 reads TGTGCCAGCAGCTTAGGGCAGGGCTATCAGCCCCAGCATTTT.

This clone turned up a few times. The genes are TRBV7-9 and TRBJ1-4; 8 bases are a match to TRBD1. This CDR3 region has 15 residues. Germline lookup yields CDR1 SEHNR and CDR2 FQNEAQ (reference sequence). V trimming: 3 bases; J trimming: 10 bases; junction bases outside the gene matches: 10. The DNA of the CDR3 is TGTGCCAGCAGCTTCTTCAGGACAGGGCCTGGAAAACTGTTTTTT. Amino acids: CASSFFRTGPGKLFF.

CDR3 nucleotides: TGTGCCAGCAGCGTAAGGGGCGGGAGGGGAGAGACCCAGTACTTC. Translated: CASSVRGGRGETQYF. This rearrangement joins TRBV9 to TRBJ2-5; 9 nucleotides agree with TRBD2. Germline CDR1 and CDR2: SGDLS and YYNGEE. This CDR3 has 15 residues. J was trimmed by 4 bases and V by 1 base; bases with no gene match: 5.

V is TRBV2 and J is TRBJ2-1, with D possibly being TRBD2 (5 bases). The CDR3 has 15 residues. Germline V gene data show CDR1 as SNHLY and CDR2 as FYNNEI. Trimming removed 8 bases from V and 3 bases from J, with 17 bases in between. In DNA, the CDR3 is TGTGCCAGCGGGAGCGGCACCCACCTCTACAATGAGCAGTTCTTC. Amino acids: CASGSGTHLYNEQFF. Full variable domain (rest looked up from reference TRBV2 and TRBJ2-1): EPEVTQTPSHQVTQMGQEVILRCVPISNHLYFYWYRQILGQKVEFLVSFYNNEISEKSEIFDDQFSVERPDGSNFTLKIRSTKLEDSAMYFCASGSGTHLYNEQFFGPGTRLTVL.

This clone ranks as medium-sized. J is TRBJ2-7 and V is TRBV28, with a tentative D call TRBD1 (5 bases). Germline loops: CDR1 MDHEN, CDR2 SYDVKM. The CDR3 consists of 13 residues. Deletions cut 1 base from V and 7 bases from J, with 11 bases between. CDR3 sequence: CASSLFPRVEQYF. As DNA, the CDR3 is TGTGCCAGCAGTTTATTCCCCAGGGTTGAGCAGTACTTC.

The V and J genes are TRBV11-2 and TRBJ2-1; 8 nucleotides line up with TRBD1. V lost 3 bases and J lost 9; bases outside the gene matches: 10. Germline-derived CDR1 and CDR2 are SGHAT and FQNNGV. This CDR3 region has 15 residues. The CDR3 is CASSFGSPGGSEQFF. The CDR3, as DNA: TGTGCCAGCAGCTTTGGTTCCCCAGGGGGCAGTGAGCAGTTCTTC.

The V call is TRBV7-2, the J call TRBJ2-3; tentatively, D is TRBD1 (6 bases). The CDR3 totals 14 residues. V lost 8 bases to trimming and J lost 2 bases, with 14 bases between them. CDR1 is SGHTA and CDR2 is FQGNSA in the germline V gene. The CDR3 DNA follows: TGTGCCAGCGAGGCAGGGGCTCACACAGATACGCAGTATTTT. Its protein product is CASEAGAHTDTQYF.

The chain employs TRBV7-2 and TRBJ2-5, with unresolved D. Germline CDR1 SGHTA, CDR2 FQGNSA. CDR3 size: 12 residues. V lost 2 bases, J lost 5 bases, and 6 bases lay in between. Here the CDR3 DNA reads TGTGCCAGCAGCTTAATAGTCGAGACCCAGTACTTC. This translates into CASSLIVETQYF.